Listed below are T cell receptor beta chains from one sample, sequenced in a study of cytomegalovirus exposure and HLA in healthy donors. The method was immunoSEQ multiplex PCR; TCRdb's version includes in-frame clones alone and lacks a portion of them. This table holds around 70,000 clones, approximately 75% found once. Sequencing was done on a sample of PBMCs. Receptors originate from a woman aged 40 to 50 in good health and CMV-seropositive. The conserved cysteine and the conserved F or W are not part of the CDR3 here.

V: TRBV29-1
CDR3: SVLQGEEKLF

V: TRBV6-5
CDR3: ASSYPGGWDTEAF

V: TRBV5-1
CDR3: ASSLAAVYSGNTIY

V: TRBV4-1
CDR3: ASSQGSRTGGLAKNIQY

V: TRBV10-1
CDR3: ASSEGANTEAF

V: TRBV2
CDR3: ASSRIYEQY

V: TRBV29-1
CDR3: SVEVGQGTDEQF

V: TRBV18
CDR3: ASSPRSLGVAYEQY

V: TRBV4-1
CDR3: ASSLRGLGRETQY

V: TRBV6-5
CDR3: ASSSSTGYPYEQY

V: TRBV6-1
CDR3: ASSERPWAGTYNEQF

V: TRBV4-2
CDR3: ASSHASGGALHEQY

V: TRBV5-1
CDR3: ASSSSTSGEAGELF

V: TRBV10-2
CDR3: ASSVTGGPGEQF

V: TRBV18
CDR3: ASSPPGGTETQY

V: TRBV29-1
CDR3: SASGGWAMNTEAF

V: TRBV5-1
CDR3: ASSFQDRATEAF

V: TRBV19
CDR3: ASNQGQNTEAF

V: TRBV6-1
CDR3: ASSETENNEQF

V: TRBV6-1
CDR3: ASSEGGRERNT

V: TRBV10-3
CDR3: AISSPDRFSEQF

V: TRBV25-1
CDR3: ASSEWTGEGVGELF

V: TRBV5-1
CDR3: ASSLANWGRVETQY

V: TRBV11-2
CDR3: ASSLRPGQGASGNTIY

V: TRBV9
CDR3: ASSVKPFGGHTNTEAF

V: TRBV18
CDR3: ASSPLNSGGAFEQF

V: TRBV6-4
CDR3: ASSLSGGDTDTQY

V: TRBV10-3
CDR3: AISESGQGYEY

V: TRBV5-1
CDR3: ASSGGQINEKLF

V: TRBV19
CDR3: ASSRQGRLSDTQY

V: TRBV11-2
CDR3: ASSLGLAGYEQY

V: TRBV7-9
CDR3: ASSSTGTGELF

V: TRBV6-5
CDR3: ASSLIRSETQY

V: TRBV6-5
CDR3: ASRPEAPATDTQY

V: TRBV6-5
CDR3: ASSWSTSSAQS

V: TRBV6-1
CDR3: ASSDRPTEAF

V: TRBV6-5
CDR3: ASSYPTEAF

V: TRBV13
CDR3: ASSLGGGGNIQY

V: TRBV19
CDR3: ASSLRTGGNEKLF

V: TRBV5-6
CDR3: ASSPLPGQGRYNEQF

V: TRBV7-9
CDR3: ASSFPDRFTMNTEAF

V: TRBV2
CDR3: ASSEWTENTEAF

V: TRBV7-9
CDR3: ASSRSLAGTSNEQF

V: TRBV6-1
CDR3: ASSGSGQGSNQPQH

V: TRBV4-1
CDR3: ASSQSTFYEQY

V: TRBV2
CDR3: ASSYSGNTIY

V: TRBV4-1
CDR3: ASSQVGGARNEQY

V: TRBV5-1
CDR3: ASSLGDLAGTDTQY

V: TRBV4-1
CDR3: ASSPGAEAF

V: TRBV7-9
CDR3: SSSHRQGPLSTEAF

V: TRBV11-2
CDR3: ASSRGGLNQPQH

V: TRBV5-1
CDR3: ASSFGSNPTDTQY

V: TRBV9
CDR3: ASSPRGTAGNTIY

V: TRBV6-6
CDR3: ASSYGAAGAEAF

V: TRBV4-2
CDR3: ASSQEGLAGGETDTQY

V: TRBV19
CDR3: ASSDRAAKYSPLH

V: TRBV7-3
CDR3: ASSTLQGGGYT